This TCR beta chain originates from a study of identical twins. Study-level results: For monozygotic twins, models underestimated out-of-frame TCR alpha sharing.

A universal primer site was created by template switching, with the cDNA bearing unique molecular identifiers. TCRdb processed the 5' RACE reads anew with MiXCR; each CDR3 protein has one entry. The data contain around 450,000 distinct CDR3 sequences, approximately 15% of them singletons. About this clonotype: Its antigen is not identified.

Trimming cost V 7 bases and J 2 bases, with 16 bases left between them. From germline, CDR1 is MNHEY and CDR2 SVGEGT. This CDR3 spans 15 amino acids. The same specimen was also included in a second study, on yellow fever vaccine responses in identical twins. Per that paper: Vaccine-induced T cell responses in twins were reportedly observed to appear partly convergent, partly personalized.

This TCR came from a woman between 18 and 29 years old in good health. The chain combines TRBV6-2 or TRBV6-3 with TRBJ2-3; weak D call: TRBD2 (5 bases). Sequencing was done on a sample of CD4+ T cells sorted from blood. The CDR3 coding sequence is TGTGCCAGCAAGCAAGGGAGACGTACCACAGATACGCAGTATTTT. Translation: CASKQGRRTTDTQYF.